What follows is one T cell receptor beta chain and its context. Its antigen is not identified. This specimen belongs to a study of shared clonotypes between healthy human individuals. Findings and caveats of the study: Sequencing depth was expected to affect clonotype sharing among donors.

The assay was carried out at the deep level. Repertoires were generated with immunoSEQ multiplex PCR, while TCRdb's copy carries only in-frame clones and drops some. The repertoire consists of about a million clones, with 60% to 80% occurring once and the leading ten covering about 1.5%. V was trimmed by 2 bases and J by 10 bases, leaving 16 bases between them. The CDR3 totals 14 residues. From germline, CDR1 is SGHNT and CDR2 YYREEE (reference sequence). The origin of this receptor is a man aged 18 to 35 in good health. The sequenced material came from memory CD4+ T cells sorted from blood. Regarding subset: CD45RA-negative fraction. The V call is TRBV5-4, the J call TRBJ2-1; D possibly matches TRBD1 or TRBD2 (6 bases each). The CDR3: CASSFGGLKEEQFF. CDR3 DNA: TGTGCCAGCAGCTTCGGGGGCCTGAAGGAAGAGCAGTTCTTC.